The text below deals with one TCR beta chain. Its antigen is unknown. This sample stems from a study of glioma-infiltrating T cells. Study-wide results and limits: Non-neoplastic patients had below-expected tissue-blood divergence, while all gliomas exceeded expectation. Only very few CDR3 sequences appeared in both tissue and blood.

Using RNA template, CDR3s of TCR alpha and beta were amplified with iRepertoire arm-PCR. Input was about 85-450 ng of tissue mRNA or PBMC total RNA. TCRdb independently ran MiXCR on the multiplex PCR reads; one entry per CDR3 protein. The data hold about 140,000 distinct CDR3 sequences, with approximately 39% observed a single time. Unmatched junction bases numbered 8, after V lost 9 bases and J lost 4 bases. The length of the CDR3 is 14 residues. Germline CDR1 and CDR2: LNHDA and SQIVND (reference sequence). The sequenced sample was glioma tissue, nonneoplastic brain tissue, or PBMCs (not recorded which). This receptor was obtained from a human donor with low-grade glioma or glioblastoma, undergoing nonglioma brain surgery, or in good health (not recorded which). The J gene is TRBJ2-1, the V gene TRBV19; 8 bases are shared with TRBD1. Here the CDR3 reads CASSSTGGYNEQFF. Written as DNA, the CDR3 is TGTGCCAGCAGCTCAACAGGGGGGTACAATGAGCAGTTCTTC.